The source of this TCR beta chain is a study of T-cell memory formation after mild COVID-19. With 3 bases clipped from V and 0 bases from J, the junction kept 2 bases outside the gene matches. The CDR3 runs to 14 residues. In germline, CDR1 is DFQATT, CDR2 SNEGSKA (reference sequence). TCRdb re-called the 5' RACE reads through MiXCR, storing one row per CDR3 protein. The sample includes fewer than 60,000 distinct CDR3 sequences, roughly an eighth seen only once; the top ten take almost 25%. The genes are TRBV20-1 and TRBJ1-1, with 9 bases identical to TRBD1. Sequencing was performed on PBMCs or a T cell subset sorted from them (not recorded which). The clonotype comes from a man aged 18 to 35 who had mild COVID-19 (a few samples of this study predate the infection). Cell type and time point are not known. CDR3 amino acids: CSARGDRVNTEAFF. CDR3 coding DNA: TGCAGTGCTAGGGGGGACAGGGTGAACACTGAAGCTTTCTTT.